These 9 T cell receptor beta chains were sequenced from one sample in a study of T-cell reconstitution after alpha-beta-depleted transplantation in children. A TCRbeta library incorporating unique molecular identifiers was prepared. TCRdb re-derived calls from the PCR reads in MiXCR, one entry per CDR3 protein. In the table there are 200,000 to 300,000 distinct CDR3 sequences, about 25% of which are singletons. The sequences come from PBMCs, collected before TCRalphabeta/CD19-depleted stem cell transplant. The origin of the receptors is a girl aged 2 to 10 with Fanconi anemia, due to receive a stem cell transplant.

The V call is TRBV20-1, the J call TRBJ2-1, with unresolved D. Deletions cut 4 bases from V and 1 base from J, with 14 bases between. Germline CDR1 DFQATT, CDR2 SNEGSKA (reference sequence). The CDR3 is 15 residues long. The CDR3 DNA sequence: TGCAGTGCTACCCGACGCCCTACGTCCTACAATGAGCAGTTCTTC. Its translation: CSATRRPTSYNEQFF.

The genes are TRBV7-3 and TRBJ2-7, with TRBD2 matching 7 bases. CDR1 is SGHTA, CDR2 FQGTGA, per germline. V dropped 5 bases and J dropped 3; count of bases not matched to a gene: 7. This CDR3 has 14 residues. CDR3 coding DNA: TGTGCCAGCAGCCAGCGAGCGGGGTACTACGAGCAGTACTTC. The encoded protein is CASSQRAGYYEQYF.

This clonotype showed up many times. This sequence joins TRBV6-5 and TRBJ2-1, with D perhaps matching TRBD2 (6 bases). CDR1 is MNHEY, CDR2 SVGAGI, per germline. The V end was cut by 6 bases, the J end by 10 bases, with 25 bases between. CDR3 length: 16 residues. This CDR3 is CASSQLTGTASWEQFF. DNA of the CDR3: TGTGCCAGCAGCCAGTTGACCGGGACTGCGAGTTGGGAGCAGTTCTTC.

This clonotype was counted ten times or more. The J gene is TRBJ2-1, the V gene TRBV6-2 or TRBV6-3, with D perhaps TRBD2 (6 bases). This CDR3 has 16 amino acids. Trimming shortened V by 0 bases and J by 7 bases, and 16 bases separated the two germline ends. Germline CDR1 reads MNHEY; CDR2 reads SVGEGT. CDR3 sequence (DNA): TGTGCCAGCAGTTACTCCACGGGAGATTGGACAAATGAGCAGTTCTTC. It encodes CASSYSTGDWTNEQFF.

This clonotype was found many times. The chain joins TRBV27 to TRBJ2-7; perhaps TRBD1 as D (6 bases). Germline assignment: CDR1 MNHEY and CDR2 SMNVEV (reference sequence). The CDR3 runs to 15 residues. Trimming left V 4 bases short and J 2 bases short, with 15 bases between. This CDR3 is CASSYGQGLAYEQYF. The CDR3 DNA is TGTGCCAGCAGTTATGGGCAGGGGCTAGCCTACGAGCAGTACTTC.

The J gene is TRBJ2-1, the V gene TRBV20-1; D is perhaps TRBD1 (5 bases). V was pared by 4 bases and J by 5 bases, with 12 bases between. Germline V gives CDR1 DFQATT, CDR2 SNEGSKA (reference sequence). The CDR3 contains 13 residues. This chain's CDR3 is CSAKLTEDNEQFF. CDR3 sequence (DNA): TGCAGTGCTAAGCTGACAGAGGACAATGAGCAGTTCTTC.

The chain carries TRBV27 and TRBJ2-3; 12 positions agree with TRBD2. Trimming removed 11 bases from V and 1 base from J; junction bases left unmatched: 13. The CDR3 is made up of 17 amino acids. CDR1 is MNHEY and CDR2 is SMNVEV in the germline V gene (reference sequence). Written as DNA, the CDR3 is TGTGCCGCGGAAAACCCACTAGCGGGAGGAGGCACAGATACGCAGTATTTT. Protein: CAAENPLAGGGTDTQYF.

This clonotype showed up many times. As DNA, the CDR3 is TGTGCCAGCAGCTTAGAACAGGGCGGGATGACAGATACGCAGTATTTT. Translated, it gives CASSLEQGGMTDTQYF. V and J are TRBV7-6 and TRBJ2-3; D may match TRBD1 or TRBD2 (6 bases each). The CDR3 loop spans 16 amino acids. Germline loops: CDR1 SGHVS, CDR2 FNYEAQ. V was clipped by 1 base and J by 3 bases, with 14 bases between them.

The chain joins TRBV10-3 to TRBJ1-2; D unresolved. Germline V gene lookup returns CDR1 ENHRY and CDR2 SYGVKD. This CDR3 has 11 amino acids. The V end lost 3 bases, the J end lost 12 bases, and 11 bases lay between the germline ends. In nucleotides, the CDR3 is TGTGCCATCAGTGAACCGGATCGTCACACCTTC. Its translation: CAISEPDRHTF.